The rows below give T cell receptor beta chains drawn from one sample of a study of T cell responses to AZD1222 COVID-19 vaccine. Clones were read by immunoSEQ multiplex PCR, and TCRdb kept only the in-frame ones, dropping some. The table records roughly 140,000 clones, approximately 91% of them present only once. The sample in question was peripheral blood, obtained 28 days after the second AZD1222 dose. The receptors were sampled from an adult who received the AZD1222 COVID-19 vaccine. Each CDR3 is given with its conserved first and last residue. The D gene is left open where the match is weak. Where a row states a size, it is once, few, many or the class of an expanded clone; other rows omit it.

CDR3 length,J gene,V gene,clone size,D gene,CDR3 DNA,CDR3 protein
14,TRBJ1-2,TRBV30,.,.,TGTGCCTGGAGTCGGAGGGGCGCAGGATATGGCTACACCTTC,CAWSRRGAGYGYTF
13,TRBJ1-2,TRBV19,.,.,TGTGCCAGTACTAGAGAGGGACTATATGGCTACACCTTC,CASTREGLYGYTF
14,TRBJ2-6,TRBV6-5,.,.,TGTGCCAGCAGGTCGCCCTCTGGGGCCAACGTCCTGACTTTC,CASRSPSGANVLTF
13,TRBJ1-2,TRBV5-1,once,.,TGCGCCAGCAGCTTTACGCAGGGCTATGGCTACACCTTC,CASSFTQGYGYTF
15,TRBJ2-1,TRBV5-6,.,.,TGTGCCAGCAGCTTGCTAGCGTTAAACGGCAATGAGCAGTTCTTC,CASSLLALNGNEQFF
17,TRBJ2-1,TRBV24-1,.,.,TGTGCCACCAGTGATCCCTTTCCGGGACCGAGCTACAATGAGCAGTTCTTC,CATSDPFPGPSYNEQFF
12,TRBJ1-4,TRBV28,.,.,TGTGCCATCGGGCGGGCAGATGAAAAACTGTTTTTT,CAIGRADEKLFF
13,TRBJ2-3,TRBV7-3,.,.,TGTGCCAGCAGCTTAGACTCGACAGATACGCAGTATTTT,CASSLDSTDTQYF
16,TRBJ2-5,TRBV5-1,.,.,TGCGCCAGCAGCTATTTGCCAGCATCAAACCAAGAGACCCAGTACTTC,CASSYLPASNQETQYF
13,TRBJ2-7,TRBV5-1,.,TRBD2,TGCGCCAGCAGCCCACCCTGGGGGGGCGAGCAGTACTTC,CASSPPWGGEQYF
13,TRBJ1-1,TRBV6-6,.,TRBD1,TGTGCCAGCAGTTACCGGGACAGCCCTGAAGCTTTCTTT,CASSYRDSPEAFF
16,TRBJ2-5,TRBV7-9,.,TRBD1,TGTGCCAGCAGCTTATTCGGGACAGGGGGCGAAGAGACCCAGTACTTC,CASSLFGTGGEETQYF
15,TRBJ2-3,TRBV20-1,.,.,TGCAGTGCTAGTCCCCCAGCATGGGGCACAGATACGCAGTATTTT,CSASPPAWGTDTQYF
15,TRBJ1-2,TRBV7-6,.,.,TGTGCCAGCAGCCCCTCCGGGACACCTAACTATGGCTACACCTTC,CASSPSGTPNYGYTF
17,TRBJ1-3,TRBV5-1,.,TRBD1,TGCGCCAGCAGCTTGATGACGGGACAGGGTTCGGGAAACACCATATATTTT,CASSLMTGQGSGNTIYF
11,TRBJ1-2,TRBV24-1,.,.,TGTGCCACCAGTGACGAATATGGCTACACCTTC,CATSDEYGYTF
12,TRBJ2-7,TRBV5-5,.,.,TGTGCCAGCAGCTTGTTACAGCCTACGATAAGCTTC,CASSLLQPTISF
15,TRBJ1-4,TRBV11-2,.,.,TGTGCCAGCAGCTTAGGATCCCAGGGGAGCGGGAAACTGTTTTTT,CASSLGSQGSGKLFF
15,TRBJ1-3,TRBV7-9,.,.,TGTGCCAGCAACGACTTGAAGGGGGAAGGAAACACCATATATTTT,CASNDLKGEGNTIYF
15,TRBJ1-2,TRBV11-2,.,.,TGTGCCAGCAGCTCCACTAGTAACTCAAACTATGGCTACACCTTC,CASSSTSNSNYGYTF
16,TRBJ1-6,TRBV28,.,TRBD1,TGTGCCAGCAGGGAAAGGGACAGCTACTATAATTCACCCCTCCACTTT,CASRERDSYYNSPLHF
15,TRBJ2-1,TRBV9,.,TRBD1,TGTGCCAGCAGCGAAGGACAGGGTCTGTACAATGAGCAGTTCTTC,CASSEGQGLYNEQFF
13,TRBJ2-7,TRBV7-9,few,TRBD2,TGTGCCAGCAGTCCCGGGACTAGCGGCAAGCAGTACTTC,CASSPGTSGKQYF
17,TRBJ1-1,TRBV5-1,.,.,TGCGCCAGCAGCTTTGGGCGGGGTCAACTGATGGGGACTGAAGCTTTCTTT,CASSFGRGQLMGTEAFF
14,TRBJ2-7,TRBV3-1/TRBV3-2,.,TRBD1,TGTGCCAGCAGCCCAGGGACAGACTCCTACGAGCAGTACTTC,CASSPGTDSYEQYF
15,TRBJ2-5,TRBV7-2,.,.,TGTGCCAGCAGCTCCTCCGGGACGGCCAAAGAGACCCAGTACTTC,CASSSSGTAKETQYF
12,TRBJ2-5,TRBV12-3/TRBV12-4,.,.,TGTGCCAGCAGTTTCCAGGGAGAGACCCAGTACTTC,CASSFQGETQYF
13,TRBJ1-5,TRBV5-4,.,.,TGTGCCAGCAGCTTTAATAGCAATCAGCCCCAGCATTTT,CASSFNSNQPQHF
16,TRBJ2-2,TRBV11-2,.,.,TGTGCCAGCAGCTTAGTCAGCCCCATGAACACCGGGGAGCTGTTTTTT,CASSLVSPMNTGELFF
12,TRBJ1-4,TRBV2,.,.,TGTGCCAGCGGGACGGTGAATGAAAAACTGTTTTTT,CASGTVNEKLFF
15,TRBJ1-1,TRBV5-8,.,TRBD1,TGTGCCAGCAGCTTGAGGGACAGGTGGAACACTGAAGCTTTCTTT,CASSLRDRWNTEAFF
14,TRBJ1-1,TRBV3-1/TRBV3-2,.,.,TGTGCCAGCAGCTCCTCGGACAGAAACACTGAAGCTTTCTTT,CASSSSDRNTEAFF
15,TRBJ2-3,TRBV4-1,.,TRBD2,TGCGCCAGCAGCCTACTAGCGGTTAGCACAGATACGCAGTATTTT,CASSLLAVSTDTQYF
14,TRBJ1-1,TRBV6-5,.,TRBD1,TGTGCCAGCAGGGCAGACAGGGGATACACTGAAGCTTTCTTT,CASRADRGYTEAFF
16,TRBJ1-5,TRBV19,.,.,TGTGCCAGTAGTATAAACAGGGATGTGGGGAATCAGCCCCAGCATTTT,CASSINRDVGNQPQHF
15,TRBJ1-1,TRBV4-2,.,.,TGTGCCAGCAGCCAATTGGGGGGGTACGACACTGAAGCTTTCTTT,CASSQLGGYDTEAFF
16,TRBJ2-7,TRBV5-6,.,TRBD2,TGTGCCAGCGCCCCCGGGGGGGGACTAGTGATCTACGAGCAGTACTTC,CASAPGGGLVIYEQYF
16,TRBJ2-3,TRBV4-2,.,TRBD2,TGTGCCAGCAGCTACGGACTAGCGGGGGCCACAGATACGCAGTATTTT,CASSYGLAGATDTQYF
15,TRBJ2-7,TRBV18,.,TRBD1,TGTGCCAGCTCACCCCCAGGACAGGGCCCCTACGAGCAGTACTTC,CASSPPGQGPYEQYF
14,TRBJ2-2,TRBV5-1,.,.,TGCGCCAGCAGTCCACAGGCGAACACCGGGGAGCTGTTTTTT,CASSPQANTGELFF
18,TRBJ1-3,TRBV7-8,.,TRBD1,TGTGCCAGCAGCTTACGGGACAGGGGGTTGATAGGTGGAAACACCATATATTTT,CASSLRDRGLIGGNTIYF
17,TRBJ2-5,TRBV4-1,.,TRBD1,TGCGCCAGCAGCCTAGCCCCAGACAGGGGAAGGCAAGAGACCCAGTACTTC,CASSLAPDRGRQETQYF
14,TRBJ2-7,TRBV11-2,.,.,TGTGCCAGCAGGAGGGCAGGGATTTCCTACGAGCAGTACTTC,CASRRAGISYEQYF
16,TRBJ2-7,TRBV3-1/TRBV3-2,.,TRBD2,TGTGCCAGCAGCCGACTAGCGGGAGGGAGCTCCTACGAGCAGTACTTC,CASSRLAGGSSYEQYF
16,TRBJ2-5,TRBV18,.,.,TGTGCCAGCTCACCACGAAGTTACCCGGGACTCATAACCCAGTACTTC,CASSPRSYPGLITQYF
15,TRBJ2-7,TRBV5-1,.,.,TGCGCCAGCAGCTGGTCCGGGACACCTAACTACGAGCAGTACTTC,CASSWSGTPNYEQYF
14,TRBJ2-3,TRBV5-4,.,TRBD2,TGTGCCAGCAGCCTGAGCGGGGGCACAGATACGCAGTATTTT,CASSLSGGTDTQYF
13,TRBJ2-2,TRBV27,few,.,TGTGCCACGGGATGGTGGTATACCGGGGAGCTGTTTTTT,CATGWWYTGELFF
14,TRBJ1-2,TRBV7-9,.,TRBD1,TGTGCCAGCAGCTCATCAGGGGGCCGCGTAGGCTACACCTTC,CASSSSGGRVGYTF
16,TRBJ1-1,TRBV18,once,.,TGTGCCAGCTCCCAACCCTCTGCAGAGATGAACACTGAAGCTTTCTTT,CASSQPSAEMNTEAFF
13,TRBJ1-4,TRBV2,.,.,TGTGCCACGGTTAGGGAGTTCGGTGAAAAACTGTTTTTT,CATVREFGEKLFF
11,TRBJ2-4,TRBV29-1,once,.,TGCAGCGTTAGAAGGGAAAACATTCAGTACTTC,CSVRRENIQYF